The 22 T cell receptor beta chains presented below share a single source sample, sequenced in a study of T cells in Graves' hyperthyroidism and ophthalmopathy. Template material for amplifying TCR beta CDR3 regions consisted of RNA transcripts. The primer set for the first-round RT-PCR of the TCR CDR3 was HTBI. TCRdb itself ran the multiplex PCR reads through MiXCR, one entry per CDR3 protein. The table has about 210,000 distinct CDR3 sequences, roughly a sixth seen once. The specimen sequenced was blood. The source of these receptors is a man between 45 and 60 years old with Graves' hyperthyroidism.

This clonotype was detected ten times or more. The chain uses TRBV28 and TRBJ1-6; the D is unclear. The V end was cut by 3 bases, the J end by 7 bases, with 16 bases between. The CDR3 covers 16 residues. Germline lookup yields CDR1 MDHEN and CDR2 SYDVKM. Here the CDR3 reads CASSFWRTVANSPLHF. For the CDR3, the DNA is TGTGCCAGCAGTTTTTGGAGGACGGTGGCGAATTCACCCCTCCACTTT.

This clonotype was seen at least ten times. The chain carries TRBV7-3 and TRBJ2-1, with 12 bases that match TRBD2. The J segment lost 8 bases and the V segment lost 5 bases, leaving 7 bases of the junction unmatched. CDR1 and CDR2 (germline): SGHTA, FQGTGA. The CDR3 spans 15 residues. The CDR3 coding sequence is TGTGCCAGCAGCCCTACTAGCGGGAGGTTCGATGAGCAGTTCTTC. Its protein is CASSPTSGRFDEQFF.

The V gene is TRBV19, the J gene TRBJ2-1, with 7 bases aligning to TRBD2. CDR1 is LNHDA and CDR2 is SQIVND in the germline V gene (reference sequence). CDR3 length: 14 residues. Losses at the gene ends were 6 bases for V and 5 bases for J; bases not matched to a gene: 7. CDR3 loop: CASRFRGRDNEQFF. CDR3 sequence (DNA): TGTGCCAGTAGGTTCCGCGGGAGAGACAATGAGCAGTTCTTC.

This clonotype appeared many times. The chain recombines TRBV29-1 with TRBJ2-3; unclear D gene. The CDR3 loop spans 15 amino acids. Germline values: CDR1 SQVTM, CDR2 ANQGSEA. Trimming removed 0 bases at V and 0 bases at J, with 10 bases between. DNA of the CDR3: TGCAGCGTTGAAGAGGCGAGCGTTAGCACAGATACGCAGTATTTT. Amino acid sequence: CSVEEASVSTDTQYF.

In its sample, this clonotype was seen a few times. CDR3 sequence: CASTSRDTYEQYF. As DNA, the CDR3 is TGTGCCAGTACCTCCAGGGACACCTACGAGCAGTACTTC. The chain recombines TRBV6-1 with TRBJ2-7; a weak D match, TRBD1 (6 bases). Trimming removed 9 bases at V and 2 bases at J, with 14 bases between. Per the germline V gene, CDR1 is MNHNS and CDR2 is SASEGT. CDR3 length equals 13 residues.

The V and J genes are TRBV9 and TRBJ1-3, with unresolved D. Per germline, CDR1 SGDLS and CDR2 YYNGEE. V gave up 0 bases and J gave up 4 bases, with 5 bases separating them. CDR3 size: 13 residues. The CDR3 sequence is CASSVAEGNTIYF. Written as DNA, the CDR3 is TGTGCCAGCAGCGTAGCTGAGGGAAACACCATATATTTT.

There are many counts of this clonotype. The chain employs TRBV27 and TRBJ2-3, with D possibly being TRBD2 (7 bases). This CDR3 spans 18 amino acids. CDR1 is MNHEY, CDR2 SMNVEV, per germline (reference sequence). Trimming stripped 5 bases from V and 1 base from J, with 22 bases between. The CDR3, as DNA: TGTGCCAGCAGTCCCTTCGCGGGAGAGGGGGGTGGCACAGATACGCAGTATTTT. Translated, it gives CASSPFAGEGGGTDTQYF.

This clonotype was detected many times. The rearrangement uses TRBV3-1 and TRBJ2-1; 10 bases align to TRBD1. J gave up 4 bases and V 4 bases, and 4 bases lay outside the gene matches. From germline, CDR1 is LGHDT and CDR2 YNNKEL (reference sequence). CDR3 length: 15 residues. The CDR3 here is CASSPTGGAYNEQFF. The CDR3 bases are TGTGCCAGCAGCCCGACAGGGGGCGCATACAATGAGCAGTTCTTC.

The chain joins TRBV4-1 to TRBJ2-3, with D hard to call. Looked up from germline, CDR1 is MGHRA and CDR2 is YSYEKL. CDR3 length: 14 residues. The germline V and J ends were trimmed by 1 base and 2 bases, with 7 bases remaining between them. The CDR3 reads CASSQVVNTDTQYF. The CDR3 region has the DNA TGCGCCAGCAGCCAAGTTGTGAACACAGATACGCAGTATTTT.

This clonotype was detected only a few times. The chain carries TRBV2 and TRBJ2-7; 7 positions agree with TRBD1. Germline CDR1 is SNHLY and CDR2 is FYNNEI. With 7 bases clipped from V and 0 bases from J, the junction kept 6 bases outside the gene matches. The CDR3 is 14 residues long. The CDR3: CASTMDRISYEQYF. In DNA form, the CDR3 reads TGTGCCAGCACAATGGACAGGATCTCCTACGAGCAGTACTTC.

In DNA form, the CDR3 reads TGCAGTGCTAGTGGCAGTCGGTTTGAGCAGTTCTTC. Its translation is CSASGSRFEQFF. This chain uses TRBV20-1 with TRBJ2-1, with D uncertain. CDR3 length: 12 amino acids. V lost 3 bases, J lost 9 bases, and 12 bases lay in between. The germline gives CDR1 DFQATT, CDR2 SNEGSKA (reference sequence).

This clonotype has at least ten counts. The V call is TRBV18, the J call TRBJ1-2; D gene unclear. The CDR3 extends over 16 amino acids. Germline V lookup: CDR1 KGHSH, CDR2 LQKENI. The V and J ends lost 6 bases and 7 bases respectively, with 24 bases between them. The CDR3 DNA follows: TGTGCCAGCTCCCCCGGAGGCAGCAACCTCTATGTTGGCTACACCTTC. As protein: CASSPGGSNLYVGYTF.

This clonotype appeared a few times. This sequence joins TRBV30 and TRBJ2-3; 11 bases match TRBD1. This CDR3 comprises 15 residues. Germline loops: CDR1 GTSNPN, CDR2 SVGIG (reference sequence). V trimming: 5 bases; J trimming: 2 bases; junction bases outside the gene matches: 6. The CDR3 DNA follows: TGTGCCTGGGACCGGGACAGGGGGATCACAGATACGCAGTATTTT. Translating gives CAWDRDRGITDTQYF.

This clonotype was counted between two and nine times. This rearrangement joins TRBV5-1 to TRBJ2-5, with TRBD2 identical over 13 bases. J gave up 2 bases and V 4 bases, and 5 bases lay outside the gene matches. Germline V lookup: CDR1 SGHRS, CDR2 YFSETQ. CDR3 length equals 16 residues. The DNA of the CDR3 is TGCGCCAGCAGCACCGGGACTAGCGGGGTTCAAGAGACCCAGTACTTC. This gives the protein CASSTGTSGVQETQYF.

This clonotype was observed at least ten times. This chain links TRBV10-3 with TRBJ2-7, with D perhaps TRBD1 (6 bases). The CDR3 runs 17 residues. Trimming pared 3 bases from V and 3 bases from J, leaving 21 bases between. CDR1 and CDR2 (germline): ENHRY, SYGVKD. CDR3 nucleotide sequence: TGTGCCATCAGTGACTCCTTACCAATCGGGACAATCTACGAGCAGTACTTC. The encoded protein is CAISDSLPIGTIYEQYF.

The V call is TRBV2, the J call TRBJ2-3; D is unclear. The CDR3 length is 13 residues. V was cut by 7 bases and J by 2 bases, with 10 bases left in between. The V gene's germline CDR1 is SNHLY and CDR2 FYNNEI. CDR3 nucleotides: TGTGCCAGCAACGGCCGCACCACAGATACGCAGTATTTT. It is translated as CASNGRTTDTQYF.

This clonotype was picked up many times. The chain combines TRBV10-1 with TRBJ1-5; unclear D gene. Trimming stripped 6 bases from V and 6 bases from J, with 12 bases between. CDR1 and CDR2 (germline): WNHNN, SYGVQD (reference sequence). This CDR3 region has 13 residues. The CDR3 spells CASRPHLGQPQHF. The CDR3, as DNA: TGCGCCAGCAGGCCGCATCTAGGTCAGCCCCAGCATTTT.

V gene TRBV4-2 combines with J gene TRBJ2-3; 10 bases map to TRBD2. The CDR3 totals 18 residues. Germline-derived CDR1 and CDR2 are LGHNA and YNFKEQ. The J segment lost 3 bases and the V segment lost 0 bases, leaving 9 bases of the junction unmatched. The CDR3 here is CASSQDKLAGVKTDTQYF. Written as DNA, the CDR3 is TGTGCCAGCAGCCAAGATAAGCTAGCGGGAGTGAAAACAGATACGCAGTATTTT.

This clonotype appeared a single time. The rearrangement links TRBV5-4 to TRBJ2-3, with 11 bases identical to TRBD2. Trimming cost V 3 bases and J 3 bases; bases outside gene matches: 6. CDR1 and CDR2 from the germline V gene are SGHNT and YYREEE (reference sequence). The CDR3 runs to 16 residues. CDR3 sequence: CASSSKLAGVTDTQYF. In nucleotides, the CDR3 is TGTGCCAGCAGCTCCAAACTAGCGGGGGTAACAGATACGCAGTATTTT.

This clonotype occurred once. The V call is TRBV5-6, the J call TRBJ2-3; the D gene is possibly TRBD1 (6 bases). The CDR3 covers 15 residues. V was pared by 4 bases and J by 4 bases, with 16 bases between. Germline V gene lookup returns CDR1 SGHDT and CDR2 YYEEEE. In DNA, the CDR3 is TGTGCCAGCAGCACTGGGACACCAGGATCAGATACGCAGTATTTT. Translation: CASSTGTPGSDTQYF.

The sample holds many counts of this clonotype. The chain carries TRBV30 and TRBJ1-5, with TRBD1 identical over 7 bases. Germline values: CDR1 GTSNPN, CDR2 SVGIG (reference sequence). This CDR3 contains 14 residues. The V and J ends lost 6 bases and 4 bases, in that order; junction bases with no gene match: 9. The CDR3 nucleotides read TGTGCCTGTCAGGGGGGGGGAGGTAATCAGCCCCAGCATTTT. It codes for CACQGGGGNQPQHF.

Concerning this clonotype: This likely comes from a read error, as the CDR3 has no conserved phenylalanine or tryptophan at its end. This chain connects TRBV10-3 to TRBJ2-3, with D tentatively TRBD2 (6 bases). The CDR3 is 14 amino acids. Germline V CDR1 and CDR2: ENHRY, SYGVKD. Deletions cut 2 bases from V and 8 bases from J, with 14 bases between. The CDR3 DNA follows: TGTGCCATCAGTGAGGCGGGACCCAGTGGTACGCAGTATCTT. Residues: CAISEAGPSGTQYL.